The source of this T cell receptor (beta chain) is a study of blood T cell repertoires in COVID-19. Study-wide background: Acute-phase and convalescent COVID-19 samples originated in the United States, Italy and Spain.

The CDR3 has 15 residues. The ends were cut back, 2 bases at V and 2 bases at J, with 11 bases in the middle. The germline V gene has CDR1 SNHLY and CDR2 FYNNEI. Clones were read by immunoSEQ multiplex PCR, and TCRdb kept only the in-frame ones, dropping some. The sample yields 9,500 to 11,000 clones, 70% to 90% seen once. V is TRBV2 and J is TRBJ2-3; the D is unclear. Sequencing input: peripheral blood. This TCR came from a human donor in a cohort sampled during active COVID-19. In DNA form, the CDR3 reads TGTGCCAGCAGTGAACGAGGCCTTCACACAGATACGCAGTATTTT. This gives the protein CASSERGLHTDTQYF. The complete variable domain, with remaining parts taken from reference TRBV2 and TRBJ2-3, reads EPEVTQTPSHQVTQMGQEVILRCVPISNHLYFYWYRQILGQKVEFLVSFYNNEISEKSEIFDDQFSVERPDGSNFTLKIRSTKLEDSAMYFCASSERGLHTDTQYFGPGTRLTVL.